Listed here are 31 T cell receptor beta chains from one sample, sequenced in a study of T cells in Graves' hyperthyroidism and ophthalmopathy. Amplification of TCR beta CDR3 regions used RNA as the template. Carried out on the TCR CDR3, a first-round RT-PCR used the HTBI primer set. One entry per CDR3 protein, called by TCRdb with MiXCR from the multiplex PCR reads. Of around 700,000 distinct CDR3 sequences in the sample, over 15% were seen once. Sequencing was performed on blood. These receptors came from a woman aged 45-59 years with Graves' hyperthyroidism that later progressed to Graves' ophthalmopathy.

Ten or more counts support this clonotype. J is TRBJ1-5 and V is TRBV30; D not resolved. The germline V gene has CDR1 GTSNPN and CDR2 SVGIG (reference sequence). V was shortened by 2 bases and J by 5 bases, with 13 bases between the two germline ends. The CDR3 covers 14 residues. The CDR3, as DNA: TGTGCCTGGAGTATAACGGGGAAGGATCAGCCCCAGCATTTT. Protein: CAWSITGKDQPQHF.

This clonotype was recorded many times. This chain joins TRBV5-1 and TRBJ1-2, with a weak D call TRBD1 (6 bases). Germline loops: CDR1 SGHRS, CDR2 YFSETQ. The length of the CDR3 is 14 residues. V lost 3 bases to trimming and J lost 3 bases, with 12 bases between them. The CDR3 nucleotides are TGCGCCAGCAGCTCGCAGGGGCGTCACTATGGCTACACCTTC. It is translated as CASSSQGRHYGYTF.

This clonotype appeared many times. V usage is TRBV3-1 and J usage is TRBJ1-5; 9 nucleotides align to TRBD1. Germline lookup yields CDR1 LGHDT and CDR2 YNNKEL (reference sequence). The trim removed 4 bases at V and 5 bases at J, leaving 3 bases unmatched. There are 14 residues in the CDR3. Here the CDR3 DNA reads TGTGCCAGCAGCCCCAGACAGGGGGATCAGCCCCAGCATTTT. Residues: CASSPRQGDQPQHF.

CDR3 amino acids: CASSEAAGQADSTF. DNA of the CDR3: TGTGCCAGCAGTGAAGCGGCGGGGCAGGCCGATTCCACCTTC. The chain links TRBV6-1 to TRBJ1-2; a weak D match, TRBD1 (5 bases). V lost 0 bases and J 13 bases, leaving 18 bases between the germline ends. Germline CDR1 MNHNS, CDR2 SASEGT. This CDR3 has 14 residues.

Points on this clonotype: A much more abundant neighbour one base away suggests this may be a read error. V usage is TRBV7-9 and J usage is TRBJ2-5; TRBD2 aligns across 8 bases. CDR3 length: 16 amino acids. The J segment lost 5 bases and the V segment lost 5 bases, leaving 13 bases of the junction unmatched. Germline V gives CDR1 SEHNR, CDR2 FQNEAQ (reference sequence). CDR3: CASSPHGGGGGETQYF. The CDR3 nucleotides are TGTGCCAGCAGCCCCCATGGTGGGGGCGGGGGGGAGACCCAGTACTTC.

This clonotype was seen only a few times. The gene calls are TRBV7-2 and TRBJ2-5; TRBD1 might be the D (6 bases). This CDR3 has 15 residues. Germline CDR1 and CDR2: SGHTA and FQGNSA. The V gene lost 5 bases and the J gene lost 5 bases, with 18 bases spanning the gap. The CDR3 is CASSHSTGNGETQYF. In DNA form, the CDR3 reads TGTGCCAGCAGCCATAGCACAGGGAACGGTGAGACCCAGTACTTC.

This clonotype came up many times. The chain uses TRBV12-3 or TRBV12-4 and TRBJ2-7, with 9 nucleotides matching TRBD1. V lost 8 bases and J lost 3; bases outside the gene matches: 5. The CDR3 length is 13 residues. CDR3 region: CASGTGYLYEQYF. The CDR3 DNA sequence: TGTGCCAGCGGGACAGGGTATCTCTACGAGCAGTACTTC.

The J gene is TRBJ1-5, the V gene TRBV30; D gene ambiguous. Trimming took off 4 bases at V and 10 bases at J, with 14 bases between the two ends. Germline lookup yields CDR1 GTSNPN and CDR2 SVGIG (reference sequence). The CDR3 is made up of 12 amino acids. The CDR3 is CAWTSSGQPQHF. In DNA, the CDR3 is TGTGCCTGGACCTCATCGGGTCAACCCCAGCATTTT.

CDR3 nucleotides: TGTGCCAGCAGCTTGGGAGATGATCAGCCCCAGCATTTT. Encoded protein: CASSLGDDQPQHF. The genes are TRBV7-8 and TRBJ1-5; the D is unclear. Germline values: CDR1 SGHVS, CDR2 FQNEAQ. CDR3 length: 13 amino acids. V dropped 3 bases and J dropped 5 bases, with 8 bases sitting between them.

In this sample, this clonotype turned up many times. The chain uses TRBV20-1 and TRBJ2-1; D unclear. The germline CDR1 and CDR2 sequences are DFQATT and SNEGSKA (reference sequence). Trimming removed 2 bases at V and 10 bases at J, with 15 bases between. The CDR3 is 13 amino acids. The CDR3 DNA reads TGCAGTGCTAGAACCCCGGACGACCTCGAGCAGTTCTTC. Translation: CSARTPDDLEQFF.

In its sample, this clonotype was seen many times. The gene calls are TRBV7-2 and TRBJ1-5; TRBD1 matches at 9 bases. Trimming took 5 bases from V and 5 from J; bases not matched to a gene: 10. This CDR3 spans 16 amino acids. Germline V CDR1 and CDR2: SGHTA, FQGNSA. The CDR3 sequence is CASSQQTGGADQPQHF. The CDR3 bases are TGTGCCAGCAGCCAACAAACAGGGGGCGCGGATCAGCCCCAGCATTTT.

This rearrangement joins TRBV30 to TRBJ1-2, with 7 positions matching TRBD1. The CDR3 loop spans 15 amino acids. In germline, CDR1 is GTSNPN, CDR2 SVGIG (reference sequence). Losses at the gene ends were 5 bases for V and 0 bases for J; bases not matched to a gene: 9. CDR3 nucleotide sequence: TGTGCCTGGCCACTGTTCCAGGGGGCTAACTATGGCTACACCTTC. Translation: CAWPLFQGANYGYTF.

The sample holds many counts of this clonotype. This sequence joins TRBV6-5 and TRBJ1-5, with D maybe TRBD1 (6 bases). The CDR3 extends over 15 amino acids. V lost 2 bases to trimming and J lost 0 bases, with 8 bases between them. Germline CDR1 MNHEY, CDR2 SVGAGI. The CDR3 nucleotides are TGTGCCAGCAGTTACCGGACAGCTAGCAATCAGCCCCAGCATTTT. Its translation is CASSYRTASNQPQHF.

This CDR3 reads CASSVGGDASYEQYF. In DNA, the CDR3 is TGTGCCAGCAGCGTAGGAGGGGACGCCTCCTACGAGCAGTACTTC. The V gene is TRBV9, the J gene TRBJ2-7; D could derive from TRBD1 or TRBD2 (5 bases each). V lost 0 bases, J lost 0 bases, and 10 bases lay in between. The length of the CDR3 is 15 residues. Per the germline V gene, CDR1 is SGDLS and CDR2 is YYNGEE. The full variable domain, in which reference TRBV9 and TRBJ2-7 provide the parts outside the CDR3, is DSGVTQTPKHLITATGQRVTLRCSPRSGDLSVYWYQQSLDQGLQFLIQYYNGEERAKGNILERFSAQQFPDLHSELNLSSLELGDSALYFCASSVGGDASYEQYFGPGTRLTVT.

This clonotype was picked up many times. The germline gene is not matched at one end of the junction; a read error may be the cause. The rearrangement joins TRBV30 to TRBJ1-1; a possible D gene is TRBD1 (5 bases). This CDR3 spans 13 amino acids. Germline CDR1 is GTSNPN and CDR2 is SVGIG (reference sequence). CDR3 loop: CARSWGRDTEAFF. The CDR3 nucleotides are TGTGCCCGGAGTTGGGGACGGGACACTGAAGCTTTCTTT.

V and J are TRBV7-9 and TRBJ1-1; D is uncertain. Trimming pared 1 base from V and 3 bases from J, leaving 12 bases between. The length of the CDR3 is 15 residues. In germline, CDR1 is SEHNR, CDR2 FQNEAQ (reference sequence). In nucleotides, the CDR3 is TGTGCCAGCAGCTTAGATGGAGGGAGGGACACTGAAGCTTTCTTT. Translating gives CASSLDGGRDTEAFF.

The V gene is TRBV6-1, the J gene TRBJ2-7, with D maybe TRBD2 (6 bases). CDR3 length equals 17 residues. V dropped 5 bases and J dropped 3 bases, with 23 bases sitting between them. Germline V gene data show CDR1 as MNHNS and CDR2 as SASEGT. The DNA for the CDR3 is TGTGCCAGCAGTCGGCCGGGGAGGTCAGATAGAAACTACGAGCAGTACTTC. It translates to CASSRPGRSDRNYEQYF.

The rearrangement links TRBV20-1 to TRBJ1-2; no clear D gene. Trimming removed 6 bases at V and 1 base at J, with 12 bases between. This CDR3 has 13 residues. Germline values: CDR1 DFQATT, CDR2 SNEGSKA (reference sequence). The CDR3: CSAAKGDNYGYTF. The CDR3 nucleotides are TGCAGTGCAGCGAAGGGAGATAACTATGGCTACACCTTC.

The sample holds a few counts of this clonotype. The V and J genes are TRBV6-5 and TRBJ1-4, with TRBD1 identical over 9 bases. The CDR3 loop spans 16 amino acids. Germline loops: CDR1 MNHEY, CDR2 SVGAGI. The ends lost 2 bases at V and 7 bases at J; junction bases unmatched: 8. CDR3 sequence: CASSYGGQGGIEKLFF. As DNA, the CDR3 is TGTGCCAGCAGTTACGGGGGACAGGGCGGGATTGAAAAACTGTTTTTT.

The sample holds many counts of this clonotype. CDR3 protein: CASIRGTTTNEKLFF. CDR3 DNA: TGTGCCAGCATTCGTGGGACCACAACTAATGAAAAACTGTTTTTT. This chain connects TRBV2 to TRBJ1-4; TRBD1 might be the D (5 bases). Trimming removed 7 bases from V and 0 bases from J, with 12 bases in between. This CDR3 spans 15 amino acids. Germline V gene lookup returns CDR1 SNHLY and CDR2 FYNNEI.

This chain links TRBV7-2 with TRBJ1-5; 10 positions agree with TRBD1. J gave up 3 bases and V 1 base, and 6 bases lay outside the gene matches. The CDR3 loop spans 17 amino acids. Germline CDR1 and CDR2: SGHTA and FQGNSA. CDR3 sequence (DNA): TGTGCCAGCAGCTTAGAAAGGGACAGGGGATACAATCAGCCCCAGCATTTT. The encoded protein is CASSLERDRGYNQPQHF. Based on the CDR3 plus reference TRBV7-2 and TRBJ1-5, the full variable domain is GAGVSQSPSNKVTEKGKDVELRCDPISGHTALYWYRQSLGQGLEFLIYFQGNSAPDKSGLPSDRFSAERTGGSVSTLTIQRTQQEDSAVYLCASSLERDRGYNQPQHFGDGTRLSIL.

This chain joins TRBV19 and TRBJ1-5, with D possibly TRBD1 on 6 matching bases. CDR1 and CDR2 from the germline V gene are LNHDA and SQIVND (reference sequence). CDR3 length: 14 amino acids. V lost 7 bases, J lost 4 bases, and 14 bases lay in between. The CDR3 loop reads CASTQGGPNQPQHF. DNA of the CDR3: TGTGCCAGTACCCAAGGGGGGCCTAATCAGCCCCAGCATTTT. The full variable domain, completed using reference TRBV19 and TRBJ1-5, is DGGITQSPKYLFRKEGQNVTLSCEQNLNHDAMYWYRQDPGQGLRLIYYSQIVNDFQKGDIAEGYSVSREKKESFPLTVTSAQKNPTAFYLCASTQGGPNQPQHFGDGTRLSIL.

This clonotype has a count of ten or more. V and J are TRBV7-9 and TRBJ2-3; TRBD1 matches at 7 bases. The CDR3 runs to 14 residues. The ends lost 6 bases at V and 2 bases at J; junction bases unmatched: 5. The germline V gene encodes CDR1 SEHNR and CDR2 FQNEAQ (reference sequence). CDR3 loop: CASSPGGFTDTQYF. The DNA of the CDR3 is TGTGCCAGCAGTCCAGGGGGATTCACAGATACGCAGTATTTT.

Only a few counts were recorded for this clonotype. In DNA, the CDR3 is TGCAGTGCTAGACCCGGGACAGGGGGCGTGAATCAGCCCCAGCATTTT. This gives the protein CSARPGTGGVNQPQHF. The chain uses TRBV20-1 and TRBJ1-5, with 12 bases fitting TRBD1. Germline CDR1 DFQATT, CDR2 SNEGSKA (reference sequence). This CDR3 has 16 residues. V shed 2 bases, J shed 4 bases, and the junction held 6 bases outside the gene matches.

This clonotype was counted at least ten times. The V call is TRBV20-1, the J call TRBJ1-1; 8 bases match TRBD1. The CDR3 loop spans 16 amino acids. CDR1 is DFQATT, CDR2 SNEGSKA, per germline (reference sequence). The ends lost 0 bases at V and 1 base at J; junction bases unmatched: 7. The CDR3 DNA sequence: TGCAGTGCTAGAGACGCCGGGGACAGGCGGAACACTGAAGCTTTCTTT. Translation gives CSARDAGDRRNTEAFF.

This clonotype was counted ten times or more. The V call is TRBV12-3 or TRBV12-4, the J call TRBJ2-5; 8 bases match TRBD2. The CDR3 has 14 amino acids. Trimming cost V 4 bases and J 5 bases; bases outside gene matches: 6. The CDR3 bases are TGTGCCAGCAGTTACTCGGGGGGGCCGGAGACCCAGTACTTC. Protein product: CASSYSGGPETQYF.

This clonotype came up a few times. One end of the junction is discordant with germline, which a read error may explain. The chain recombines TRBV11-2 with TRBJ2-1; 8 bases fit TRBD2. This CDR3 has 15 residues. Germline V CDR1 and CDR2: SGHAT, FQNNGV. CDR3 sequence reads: CASSLEAGEYNEQFF. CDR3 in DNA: TGTGCCAGCAGCCTAGAAGCGGGGGAGTACAATGAGCAGTTCTTC.

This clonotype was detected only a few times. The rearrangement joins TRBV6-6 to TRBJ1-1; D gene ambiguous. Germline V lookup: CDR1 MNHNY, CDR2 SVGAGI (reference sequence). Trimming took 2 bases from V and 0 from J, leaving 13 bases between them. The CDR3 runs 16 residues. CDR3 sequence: CASSYVRMNMNTEAFF. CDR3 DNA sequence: TGTGCCAGCAGTTACGTACGGATGAACATGAACACTGAAGCTTTCTTT.

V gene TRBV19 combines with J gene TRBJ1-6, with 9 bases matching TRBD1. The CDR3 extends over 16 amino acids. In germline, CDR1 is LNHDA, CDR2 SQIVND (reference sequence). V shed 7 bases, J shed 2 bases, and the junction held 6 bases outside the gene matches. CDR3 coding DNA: TGTGCCAGTACCGACAGGGGGGGAACCTATAATTCACCCCTCCACTTT. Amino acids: CASTDRGGTYNSPLHF.

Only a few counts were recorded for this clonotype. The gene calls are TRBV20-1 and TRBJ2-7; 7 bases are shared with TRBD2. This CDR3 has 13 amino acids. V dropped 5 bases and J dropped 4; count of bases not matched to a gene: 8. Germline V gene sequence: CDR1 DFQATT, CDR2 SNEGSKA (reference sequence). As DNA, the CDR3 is TGCAGTGCTGAGACGGGGGGTCGTTACGAGCAGTACTTC. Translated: CSAETGGRYEQYF.

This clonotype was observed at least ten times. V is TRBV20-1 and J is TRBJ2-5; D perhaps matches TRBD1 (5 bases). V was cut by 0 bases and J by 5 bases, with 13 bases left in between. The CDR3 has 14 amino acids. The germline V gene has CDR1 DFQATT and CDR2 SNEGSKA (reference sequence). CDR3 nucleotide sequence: TGCAGTGCTAGAGATAGGGGTTTGATGGAGACCCAGTACTTC. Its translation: CSARDRGLMETQYF.